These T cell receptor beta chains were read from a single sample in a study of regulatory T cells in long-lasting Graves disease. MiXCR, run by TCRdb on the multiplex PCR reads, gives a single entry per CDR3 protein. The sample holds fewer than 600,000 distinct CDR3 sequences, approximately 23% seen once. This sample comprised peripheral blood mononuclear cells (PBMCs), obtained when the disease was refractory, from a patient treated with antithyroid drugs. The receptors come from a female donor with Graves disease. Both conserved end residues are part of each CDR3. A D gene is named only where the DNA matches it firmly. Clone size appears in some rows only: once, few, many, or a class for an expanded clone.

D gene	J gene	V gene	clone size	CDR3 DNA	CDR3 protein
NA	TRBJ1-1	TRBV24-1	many	TGTGCCACCAGTGGAGAGGATGGGACGCTCGATGAAGCTTTCTTT	CATSGEDGTLDEAFF
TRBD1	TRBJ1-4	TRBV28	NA	TGTGCCAGCAGGACTCAGGGGGCGATTGAAAAACTGTTTTTT	CASRTQGAIEKLFF
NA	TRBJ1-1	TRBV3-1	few	TGTGCCAGCACCCCCATAGGGGGGAGCACTGAAGCTTTCTTT	CASTPIGGSTEAFF
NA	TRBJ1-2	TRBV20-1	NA	TGCAGTGCTAGCGGGGGTGGCTACACCTTC	CSASGGGYTF
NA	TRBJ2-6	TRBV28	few	TGTGCCAGCAGTTTACCCCCCGGGACCTCGGTGAGGGCTGGGGCCAACGTCCTGACTTTC	CASSLPPGTSVRAGANVLTF
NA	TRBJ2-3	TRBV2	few	TGTGCCAGCAGTCCCCGAGACCACGGATATAGGATTCCGTCAGATACGCAGTATTTT	CASSPRDHGYRIPSDTQYF
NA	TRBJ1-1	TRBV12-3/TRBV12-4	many	TGTGCCATAGGGACATCGAACACTGAAGCTTTCTTT	CAIGTSNTEAFF
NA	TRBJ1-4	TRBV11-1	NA	TGTGCCAGCAGCCCGCAATGGACAGACAATGAAAAACTGTTTTTT	CASSPQWTDNEKLFF
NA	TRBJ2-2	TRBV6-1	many	TGTGCCAGCAGAAGGCCAAGGAACACCGGGGAGCTGTTTTTT	CASRRPRNTGELFF
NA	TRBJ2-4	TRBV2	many	TGTGCCAGCAGTGAAACGGGTCGAGAAAGTGCCAAAAACATTCAGTACTTC	CASSETGRESAKNIQYF
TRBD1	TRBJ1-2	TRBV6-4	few	TGTGCCAGCAGTTCCTTCGCTTTCGACAGGGAATATGGCTACACCTTC	CASSSFAFDREYGYTF
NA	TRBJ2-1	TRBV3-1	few	TGTGCCAGCAGTCGGGAAGGGGAGCAGTTCTTC	CASSREGEQFF
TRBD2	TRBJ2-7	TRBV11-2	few	TGTGCCAGCAGCTTAGCGACTAGCGTCGAGCAGTACTTC	CASSLATSVEQYF
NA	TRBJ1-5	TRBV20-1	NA	TGCAGTGCTAGAGATCTGACAGGCTCTGGGAGCAATCAGCCCCAGCATTTT	CSARDLTGSGSNQPQHF
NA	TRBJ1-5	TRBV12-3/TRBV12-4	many	TGTGCCAGCAGTTCAAGGGAAACGGCAGAGATTAGCAATCAGCCCCAGCATTTT	CASSSRETAEISNQPQHF
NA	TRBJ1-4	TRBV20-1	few	TGCAGTGCTCCCCCTGGACTGGGAGAAAAACTGTTTTTT	CSAPPGLGEKLFF
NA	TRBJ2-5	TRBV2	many	TGTGCCAGCAGTGACCTGAGCCCAAGGCGGACTGAGACCCAGTACTTC	CASSDLSPRRTETQYF
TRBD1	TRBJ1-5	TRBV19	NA	TGTGCCAGTAGTATCGGACAGGGGGAACTTCAGCCCCAGCATTTT	CASSIGQGELQPQHF
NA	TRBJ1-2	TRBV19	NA	TGTGCCAGTAGTAGGGAACAGGGATCCTATGGCTACACCTTC	CASSREQGSYGYTF
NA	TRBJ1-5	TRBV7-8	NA	TGTGCCAGCAGCTTAGTAGAGGCACGGGGGCCTCAGCCCCAGCATTTT	CASSLVEARGPQPQHF
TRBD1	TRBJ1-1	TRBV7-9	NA	TGTGCCAGCAGCCGGAGGGGGGACAGGGGATTAAACACTGAAGCTTTCTTT	CASSRRGDRGLNTEAFF
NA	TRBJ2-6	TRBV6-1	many	TGTGCCAGCAGCCAACAATCTGGGGCCAACGTCCTGACTTTC	CASSQQSGANVLTF
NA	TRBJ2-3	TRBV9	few	TGTGCCAGCAGCCTAGAGAGTACTACGCAGTATTTT	CASSLESTTQYF
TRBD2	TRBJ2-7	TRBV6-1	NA	TGTGCCAGCGGAAAACTAGCGGGAGGCGAGCAGTACTTC	CASGKLAGGEQYF
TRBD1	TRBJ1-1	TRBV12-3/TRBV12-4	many	TGTGCCAGCAGTGCGGACAGGGGGACTACGAGTGATGAAGCTTTCTTT	CASSADRGTTSDEAFF
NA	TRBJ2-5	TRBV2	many	TGTGCCACCAAGGGGAACAGGCAAGAGACCCAGTACTTC	CATKGNRQETQYF
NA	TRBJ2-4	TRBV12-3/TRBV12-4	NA	TGTGCCAGCAGCCCGGACTTAAACATTCAGTACTTC	CASSPDLNIQYF
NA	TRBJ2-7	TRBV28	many	TGTGCCAGCAGGAGAAGACGTACGCAATTCTACGAGCAGTACTTC	CASRRRRTQFYEQYF
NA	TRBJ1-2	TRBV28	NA	TGTGCCACCCTGGACAATAACTATGGCTACACCTTC	CATLDNNYGYTF
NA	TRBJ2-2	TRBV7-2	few	TGTGCCAGCAGCAAAGGCTCGGGCGGGGAGCTGTTTTTT	CASSKGSGGELFF
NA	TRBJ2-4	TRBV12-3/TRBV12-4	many	TGTGCCAGCAGTTTACGGGTAACAAGGGAAAAAAACATTCAGTACTTC	CASSLRVTREKNIQYF
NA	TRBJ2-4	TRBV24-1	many	TGTGCCACCAGTGACGGGTGGGGCATTCAGTACTTC	CATSDGWGIQYF
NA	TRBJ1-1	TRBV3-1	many	TGTGCCAGCAGCCGACCAGACTCCGGTGGAGCTTTCTTT	CASSRPDSGGAFF
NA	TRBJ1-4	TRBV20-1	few	TGCAGTGCTAGAGATCCTCGAACGGATGAAAAACTGTTTTTT	CSARDPRTDEKLFF
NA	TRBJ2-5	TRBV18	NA	TGTGCCAGCTCGCCTATAGGCGAGGGTTGGGAGACCCAGTACTTC	CASSPIGEGWETQYF
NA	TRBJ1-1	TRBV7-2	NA	TGTGCCAGCAGGGGGACGGACCTGAACACTGAAGCTTTCTTT	CASRGTDLNTEAFF
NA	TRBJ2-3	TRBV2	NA	TGTGCCAGCAGCTTATCCAGACCCTCAGATACGCAGTATTTT	CASSLSRPSDTQYF
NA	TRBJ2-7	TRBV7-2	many	TGTGCCAGCAGCTTAGCGGGGGGAATGACCTACGAGCAGTACTTC	CASSLAGGMTYEQYF
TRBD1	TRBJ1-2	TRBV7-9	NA	TGTGCCAGCAGCCTTTCTTCGACAGGGAACTATGGCTACACCTTC	CASSLSSTGNYGYTF
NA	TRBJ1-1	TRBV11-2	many	TGTGCCAGCAGCTTTAGGGTACGAAGGACGTCTCTCGGCACTGAAGCTTTCTTT	CASSFRVRRTSLGTEAFF
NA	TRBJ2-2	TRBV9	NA	TGTGCCAGCAGCGGCGGGACTCAAATAGCACCCGGGGAGCTGTTTTTT	CASSGGTQIAPGELFF
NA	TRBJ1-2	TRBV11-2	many	TGTGCCAGCAGCCCCGGAGGGTTCTATGGCTACACCTTC	CASSPGGFYGYTF
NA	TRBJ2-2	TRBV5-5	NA	TGTGCCGGCAGCTTGGAAGGGCAAGCGAACACCGGGGAGCTGTTTTTT	CAGSLEGQANTGELFF
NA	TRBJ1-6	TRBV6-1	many	TGTGCCAGCTCTATGGGTTCACCCCTCCACTTT	CASSMGSPLHF
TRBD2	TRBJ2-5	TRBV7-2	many	TGTGCCAGCAGCCCCCCATTAGCGGGGATCGAGACCCAGTACTTC	CASSPPLAGIETQYF
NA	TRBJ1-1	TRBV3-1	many	TGTGCCAGCAGTCATTTGGACAGTGAAGCTTTCTTT	CASSHLDSEAFF
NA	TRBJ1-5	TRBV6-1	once	TGTGCCAGCAGCCCCCGTTCGGGGGGCAGCCTCAGCAATCAGCCCCAGCATTTT	CASSPRSGGSLSNQPQHF
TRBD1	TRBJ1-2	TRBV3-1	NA	TGTGCCAGCAGACCACAGGGGGGGTATGGCTACACCTTC	CASRPQGGYGYTF
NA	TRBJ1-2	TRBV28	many	TGTGCCAGCCAGGGAGTAGACTATGGCTACACCTTC	CASQGVDYGYTF
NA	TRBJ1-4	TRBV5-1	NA	TGCGCCAGCAGCTCCAGGGTCGGAGTTAATGAAAAACTGTTTTTT	CASSSRVGVNEKLFF
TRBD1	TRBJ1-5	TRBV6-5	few	TGTGCCAGCAGTTACGGGACAGGGCAGAATCAGCCCCAGCATTTT	CASSYGTGQNQPQHF
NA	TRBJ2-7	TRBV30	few	TGTGCCTGGAGGGGGGTAGCGGCCTACGAGCAGTACTTC	CAWRGVAAYEQYF
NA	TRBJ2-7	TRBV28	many	TGTGCCAGCAGCCACGAGTGGACCGAGCAGTACTTC	CASSHEWTEQYF
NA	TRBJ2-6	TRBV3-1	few	TGTGCCAGCAGCCAGGAAGCAGGGGCCTGGGGGGCCAACGTCCTGACTTTC	CASSQEAGAWGANVLTF
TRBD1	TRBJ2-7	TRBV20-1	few	TGCAGTGCTAGAGACACGCGGACAGGTAACGAGCAGTACTTC	CSARDTRTGNEQYF
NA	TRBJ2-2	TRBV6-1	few	TGTGCCAGCAGTGACTACAGAACCGAGAACACCGGGGAGCTGTTTTTT	CASSDYRTENTGELFF
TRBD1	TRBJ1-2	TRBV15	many	TGTGCCACCAGCAGAGAAAGGGACAGGGGCGGCTATGGCTACACCTTC	CATSRERDRGGYGYTF